What follows is one T cell receptor (beta chain) and its context. TCRdb's table, derived via immunoSEQ multiplex PCR, lists solely in-frame clones and lacks some. The sample carries 700,000 to 750,000 clones, around 85% recorded once. The data stem from a study of shared T cell receptors in the human thymus. Germline CDR1 is SEHNR and CDR2 is FQNEAQ (reference sequence). Trimming removed 5 bases from V and 4 bases from J, with 17 bases in between. The CDR3 consists of 15 residues. The sample was also linked to a second study, of human thymus T cells. From that report: Immunologically healthy infants in Finland undergoing congenital heart defect surgery were the donors. Resections were taken during corrective heart surgery, and the thymus tissue came from these. Apparent skewing of V and J gene usage characterized both thymic and blood repertoires. Related research has reported that thymic repertoires overlap highly among unrelated individuals.

V is TRBV7-9 and J is TRBJ1-1; D possibly corresponds to TRBD1 (6 bases). Sequencing was done on a sample of thymocytes. The sequence was obtained from a girl in the first two years of life with a congenital heart defect. The CDR3 loop reads CASSPRGGPGTEAFF. In DNA, the CDR3 is TGTGCCAGCAGCCCCCGGGGGGGCCCGGGCACTGAAGCTTTCTTT.